Following are 24 T cell receptor beta chains from one sample sequenced in a study of CD8 T cells in Susac syndrome. RNA was extracted with the RNeasy kit, and a quantity of roughly 0.5 to 1 ug was reverse transcribed using random hexamers. MiXCR, run by TCRdb on the immunoSEQ multiplex PCR reads, gives a single entry per CDR3 protein. The sample has a few hundred thousand distinct CDR3 sequences, 95% seen once; the top ten hold 0.075% to 0.095%. Sequencing input: CD4+ T cells from PBMCs. The receptors come from a human donor with multiple sclerosis.

CDR3 protein: CSVAQATNTGELFF. DNA of the CDR3: TGCAGCGTTGCACAGGCCACGAACACCGGGGAGCTGTTTTTT. The chain links TRBV29-1 to TRBJ2-2; a weak D match, TRBD1 (5 bases). The germline V gene encodes CDR1 SQVTM and CDR2 ANQGSEA. This CDR3 has 14 amino acids. V was pared by 4 bases and J by 0 bases, with 9 bases between.

The J gene is TRBJ2-5, the V gene TRBV21-1. TRBV21-1 is a recognized pseudogene. The CDR3 covers 8 residues. DNA of the CDR3: TGTGCCAGCAGCACCCGGGACTTC. Translated: CASSTRDF.

The gene calls are TRBV30 and TRBJ1-1; 7 nucleotides agree with TRBD1. V was pared by 4 bases and J by 4 bases, with 6 bases of the junction left unmatched. The germline CDR1 and CDR2 sequences are GTSNPN and SVGIG (reference sequence). The CDR3 is 13 residues long. The chain's CDR3 is CAWNQGGSTEAFF. CDR3 sequence (DNA): TGTGCCTGGAACCAGGGGGGGAGCACTGAAGCTTTCTTT.

Details on this clonotype: Sequence at one end of the junction differs from germline and may be a read error. This chain joins TRBV3-1 and TRBJ2-3; 7 bases agree with TRBD2. CDR1 is LGHDT, CDR2 YNNKEL, per germline (reference sequence). This CDR3 contains 15 residues. The CDR3 DNA sequence: TGTGCCAGCAGCCAAGGAGGCGGAGCGGGGCTCAAACAGGATTTT. Translated: CASSQGGGAGLKQDF.

This chain joins TRBV5-1 and TRBJ2-7, with D possibly being TRBD1 (6 bases). Germline V gene lookup returns CDR1 SGHRS and CDR2 YFSETQ. V was trimmed by 5 bases and J by 0 bases, leaving 12 bases between them. This CDR3 has 14 amino acids. The CDR3 loop is CASSHYRDSYEQYF. CDR3 nucleotides: TGCGCCAGCAGTCACTACAGGGACTCCTACGAGCAGTACTTC.

The rearrangement joins TRBV7-2 to TRBJ2-3; D possibly matches TRBD1 or TRBD2 (5 bases each). Trimming took 5 bases from V and 1 from J, leaving 16 bases between them. There are 16 residues in the CDR3. Per the germline V gene, CDR1 is SGHTA and CDR2 is FQGNSA. DNA for the CDR3: TGTGCCAGCAGCGTCTCCGGGACCCCTGGCACAGATACGCAGTATTTT. Its translation: CASSVSGTPGTDTQYF.

CDR3 residues: CASHRDRGVGELFF. CDR3 coding DNA: TGTGCCAGCCACCGGGACAGGGGTGTCGGGGAGCTGTTTTTT. The chain has TRBV7-9 and TRBJ2-2, with 10 bases aligning to TRBD1. The germline V gene encodes CDR1 SEHNR and CDR2 FQNEAQ (reference sequence). The CDR3 is 14 amino acids. V lost 8 bases to trimming and J lost 7 bases; unmatched junction nucleotides: 7.

The chain uses TRBV24-1 and TRBJ1-1; D unclear. This CDR3 has 12 amino acids. In germline, CDR1 is KGHDR, CDR2 SFDVKD. The V end lost 11 bases, the J end lost 0 bases, and 9 bases lay between the germline ends. Here the CDR3 DNA reads TGTGCCAGGGTAGCCATGAACACTGAAGCTTTCTTT. Translating gives CARVAMNTEAFF.

This clonotype was seen just once. V is TRBV5-1 and J is TRBJ2-3; the D is unclear. Germline values: CDR1 SGHRS, CDR2 YFSETQ. Trimming left V 3 bases short and J 1 base short, with 12 bases between. The CDR3 totals 15 residues. The CDR3 region is CASSSDGSRTDTQYF. CDR3 DNA: TGCGCCAGCAGCTCGGACGGCAGTCGCACAGATACGCAGTATTTT.

The chain has TRBV2 and TRBJ2-5, with a possible D match to TRBD1 (6 bases). CDR1 and CDR2 (germline): SNHLY, FYNNEI. CDR3 length: 14 residues. Trimming pared 5 bases from V and 7 bases from J, leaving 17 bases between. CDR3: CASSPDRFEGTQYF. CDR3 DNA sequence: TGTGCCAGCAGTCCCGACAGGTTCGAGGGGACCCAGTACTTC.

The rearrangement links TRBV12-3 or TRBV12-4 to TRBJ2-1, with TRBD2 identical over 11 bases. This CDR3 region has 15 residues. J lost 2 bases, V lost 6 bases, and 3 bases had no gene match. CDR3 DNA sequence: TGTGCCAGCAGGGGTAGCGGGAGGGCCTACAATGAGCAGTTCTTC. As protein: CASRGSGRAYNEQFF.

The V and J genes are TRBV12-3 or TRBV12-4 and TRBJ2-7, with TRBD1 matching over 9 bases. J was trimmed by 2 bases and V by 5 bases; bases with no gene match: 7. There are 15 residues in the CDR3. The CDR3 DNA is TGTGCCAGCAGTCCAAGACAGGGGGGGGCCTACGAGCAGTACTTC. Translated: CASSPRQGGAYEQYF.

In this sample, this clonotype turned up once. This chain joins TRBV7-6 and TRBJ2-6, with no clear D. V was trimmed by 3 bases and J by 0 bases, leaving 12 bases between them. The CDR3 is made up of 17 amino acids. In germline, CDR1 is SGHVS, CDR2 FNYEAQ. Here the CDR3 reads CASSFKHPDSGANVLTF. DNA of the CDR3: TGTGCCAGCAGCTTCAAGCATCCTGACTCTGGGGCCAACGTCCTGACTTTC.

The J gene is TRBJ1-1, the V gene TRBV30; D is uncertain. The CDR3 consists of 13 residues. CDR1 is GTSNPN, CDR2 SVGIG, per germline (reference sequence). Deletions cut 3 bases from V and 3 bases from J, with 11 bases between. The CDR3 loop is CAWRRESDTEAFF. The DNA of the CDR3 is TGTGCCTGGAGGAGGGAATCAGACACTGAAGCTTTCTTT.

The chain links TRBV7-2 to TRBJ2-4; 7 nucleotides align to TRBD2. From germline, CDR1 is SGHTA and CDR2 FQGNSA. Germline trimming cut 3 bases from V and 3 bases from J; bases unmatched to any gene: 5. The CDR3 is made up of 15 amino acids. CDR3 amino acids: CASSLGGSVKNIQYF. CDR3 coding DNA: TGTGCCAGCAGCTTGGGCGGGAGTGTCAAAAACATTCAGTACTTC. The variable domain in full, completed from reference TRBV7-2 and TRBJ2-4, reads GAGVSQSPSNKVTEKGKDVELRCDPISGHTALYWYRQSLGQGLEFLIYFQGNSAPDKSGLPSDRFSAERTGGSVSTLTIQRTQQEDSAVYLCASSLGGSVKNIQYFGAGTRLSVL.

The chain joins TRBV29-1 to TRBJ2-1; D perhaps matches TRBD1 (6 bases). V was clipped by 6 bases and J by 8 bases, with 17 bases between them. There are 13 residues in the CDR3. Germline CDR1 reads SQVTM; CDR2 reads ANQGSEA. The CDR3, as DNA: TGCAGCGTAAGACAGGTTTTGATCCATGAGCAGTTCTTC. Its protein product is CSVRQVLIHEQFF.

This rearrangement joins TRBV7-9 to TRBJ1-2; 7 nucleotides agree with TRBD1. Germline CDR1 and CDR2: SEHNR and FQNEAQ (reference sequence). This CDR3 has 15 residues. Unmatched junction bases numbered 10, after V lost 5 bases and J lost 4 bases. The DNA of the CDR3 is TGTGCCAGCAGCCGGGGACAGAGTGGACCCTATGGCTACACCTTC. Protein sequence: CASSRGQSGPYGYTF.

This clonotype has only one observation. V and J are TRBV30 and TRBJ2-5, with 9 bases aligning to TRBD2. V shed 2 bases, J shed 7 bases, and the junction held 11 bases outside the gene matches. The CDR3 has 15 amino acids. Germline V gives CDR1 GTSNPN, CDR2 SVGIG (reference sequence). The CDR3 DNA follows: TGTGCCTGGAGTTTTGCTAGCGGGACGGTAGGGACCCAGTACTTC. It specifies CAWSFASGTVGTQYF.

The rearrangement joins TRBV7-9 to TRBJ2-4; 11 bases map to TRBD2. V lost 4 bases, J lost 4 bases, and 3 bases stayed unmatched. Germline V gene sequence: CDR1 SEHNR, CDR2 FQNEAQ (reference sequence). This CDR3 comprises 15 residues. This CDR3 is CASSSTSGTKNIQYF. The CDR3 DNA sequence: TGTGCCAGCAGCTCGACTAGCGGGACAAAAAACATTCAGTACTTC.

The genes are TRBV28 and TRBJ2-7; 8 bases line up with TRBD2. Germline assignment: CDR1 MDHEN and CDR2 SYDVKM. V lost 7 bases to trimming and J lost 1 base; unmatched junction nucleotides: 9. The CDR3 totals 15 residues. CDR3 bases: TGTGCCAGCAAAACCGGGACTAGTGCATCCTACGAGCAGTACTTC. Translation: CASKTGTSASYEQYF.

This chain joins TRBV5-1 and TRBJ1-2, with 7 bases aligning to TRBD1. The CDR3 is 14 residues long. Trimming took 2 bases from V and 8 from J; bases not matched to a gene: 9. Germline V gives CDR1 SGHRS, CDR2 YFSETQ. CDR3 sequence: CASSLPGQRVGYTF. The CDR3 coding sequence is TGCGCCAGCAGCTTACCGGGACAGCGAGTCGGCTACACCTTC.

The CDR3 sequence is CASGLAGGAKNIQYF. CDR3 DNA: TGTGCCAGCGGCTTAGCGGGGGGGGCCAAAAACATTCAGTACTTC. The rearrangement links TRBV28 to TRBJ2-4; TRBD2 matches 11 bases. V dropped 8 bases and J dropped 1; count of bases not matched to a gene: 4. The V gene's germline CDR1 is MDHEN and CDR2 SYDVKM. This CDR3 comprises 15 residues.

V is TRBV4-1 and J is TRBJ2-7; a possible D gene is TRBD1 (6 bases). V lost 1 base and J 3 bases, leaving 13 bases between the germline ends. This CDR3 spans 15 amino acids. The germline V gene has CDR1 MGHRA and CDR2 YSYEKL. This CDR3 reads CASSQAGTGRYEQYF. The CDR3, as DNA: TGCGCCAGCAGCCAAGCGGGCACAGGGCGCTACGAGCAGTACTTC.

The gene calls are TRBV18 and TRBJ1-1; weak D call: TRBD1 (5 bases). The germline V gene has CDR1 KGHSH and CDR2 LQKENI. The CDR3 runs to 14 residues. V was cut by 2 bases and J by 1 base, with 8 bases left in between. As DNA, the CDR3 is TGTGCCAGCTCACCATCAGGGAGGAACACTGAAGCTTTCTTT. Translation: CASSPSGRNTEAFF. The full variable domain, with the rest looked up from reference TRBV18 and TRBJ1-1, is NAGVMQNPRHLVRRRGQEARLRCSPMKGHSHVYWYRQLPEEGLKFMVYLQKENIIDESGMPKERFSAEFPKEGPSILRIQQVVRGDSAAYFCASSPSGRNTEAFFGQGTRLTVV.